The 7 T cell receptor beta chains below come from one sample, sequenced in a study of molecular identifiers for immune sequencing clone quantification. TCRdb reprocessed the PCR reads via MiXCR and lists one record per CDR3 protein. The repertoire includes more than 300,000 distinct CDR3 sequences, 20% to 25% of them detected once, and roughly 0.86% sits in the top ten. Sequenced sample: naive CD8+ T cells from blood, with Jurkat cell RNA spiked in. Subset defined: FACS-sorted CD8+CD4-CCR7+CD45RA+ naive T cells. The receptor source for this set is a human donor in good health. Some libraries in this study had Jurkat cell RNA spiked in.

In its sample, this clonotype was seen many times. The chain recombines TRBV20-1 with TRBJ1-1; D is unclear. Trimming left V 4 bases short and J 4 bases short, with 7 bases between. This CDR3 has 11 residues. CDR1 is DFQATT and CDR2 is SNEGSKA in the germline V gene (reference sequence). In DNA, the CDR3 is TGCAGTGCTACAATGGGCACTGAAGCTTTCTTT. This encodes CSATMGTEAFF.

This clonotype was picked up many times. The CDR3 DNA reads as TGTGCCAGCGTGGGGGGGGTCTACGAGCAGTACTTC. Amino acids: CASVGGVYEQYF. The rearrangement joins TRBV6-6 to TRBJ2-7; 7 bases line up with TRBD2. V gave up 8 bases and J gave up 3 bases; unmatched junction bases: 4. In germline, CDR1 is MNHNY, CDR2 SVGAGI (reference sequence). CDR3 length equals 12 residues.

With respect to this clonotype: A much larger clonotype is one base distant, so this may be a read error. This sequence joins TRBV29-1 and TRBJ2-7; D not certain. The CDR3 has 13 residues. Germline CDR1 reads SQVTM; CDR2 reads ANQGSEA. The CDR3 spells CSVRASSSYERYF. DNA of the CDR3: TGCAGCGTGCGAGCGTCGAGCTCCTACGAGCGGTACTTC.

This clonotype was seen just once. A much larger clone sits a single nucleotide away, making a read error possible. V usage is TRBV2 and J usage is TRBJ2-2; a weak D match, TRBD2 (5 bases). This CDR3 is built from 15 residues. From germline, CDR1 is SNHLY and CDR2 FYNNEI. The CDR3 DNA follows: TGTGCCAGCAGTGAACTCCCACGAGGGAACGGGGAGCTGCTTTTT. Encoded protein: CASSELPRGNGELLF. The full variable domain, with the rest looked up from reference TRBV2 and TRBJ2-2, is EPEVTQTPSHQVTQMGQEVILRCVPISNHLYFYWYRQILGQKVEFLVSFYNNEISEKSEIFDDQFSVERPDGSNFTLKIRSTKLEDSAMYFCASSELPRGNGELLFGEGSRLTVL.

The chain links TRBV11-2 to TRBJ2-6, with no clear D. This CDR3 comprises 18 residues. The V end was cut by 0 bases, the J end by 2 bases, with 14 bases between. CDR1 and CDR2 (germline): SGHAT, FQNNGV. The DNA of the CDR3 is TGTGCCAGCAGCTTAGAGCCGACACTCCGGGCTGGGGCCAACGTCCTGACTTTC. Protein product: CASSLEPTLRAGANVLTF.

This clonotype has a count of ten or more. The chain uses TRBV13 and TRBJ2-5; D call uncertain. The V gene lost 5 bases and the J gene lost 5 bases, with 21 bases spanning the gap. This CDR3 has 16 amino acids. Germline V gene lookup returns CDR1 PRHDT and CDR2 FYEKMQ (reference sequence). CDR3: CASSARLEWKGETQYF. The CDR3 DNA reads as TGTGCCAGCAGCGCCCGACTCGAGTGGAAGGGCGAGACCCAGTACTTC.

This clonotype was counted many times. The rearrangement uses TRBV5-4 and TRBJ1-1; D remains unclear. The germline V gene has CDR1 SGHNT and CDR2 YYREEE (reference sequence). Trimming removed 7 bases from V and 6 bases from J, with 16 bases in between. The CDR3 extends over 13 amino acids. CDR3 DNA sequence: TGTGCCAGCCGACCCGAAAGCAGACCTGAAGCTTTCTTT. Translation: CASRPESRPEAFF.